This T cell receptor beta chain was profiled in a study of T cell responses to AZD1222 COVID-19 vaccine. Findings of the study overall: Donors skewed white British and female; clonal diversity was possibly underestimated.

Analyses pooled second doses at about 4 or about 12 weeks. Remarks on this clone: Its target is unknown.

The assay was immunoSEQ multiplex PCR, and TCRdb's table has in-frame clones only and misses some. The sample carries 190,000 or so clones, roughly 92% recorded once. The sequencing here drew on peripheral blood, taken 28 days after the second AZD1222 dose. The receptor was derived from an adult who received the AZD1222 COVID-19 vaccine.

CDR3 residues: CASSAGTTGLTEAFF. The CDR3 DNA follows: TGTGCCAGCAGCGCAGGTACAACAGGGTTAACTGAAGCTTTCTTT. The chain employs TRBV7-2 and TRBJ1-1; possible D gene TRBD1, 6 bases. The CDR3 is 15 residues long. Germline V lookup: CDR1 SGHTA, CDR2 FQGNSA. The V and J ends lost 5 bases and 5 bases respectively, with 18 bases between them.